This is a list of T cell receptor beta chains from one sample in a study of shared clonotypes between healthy human individuals. The repertoire was sequenced with immunoSEQ multiplex PCR; TCRdb's copy has only in-frame clones and lacks some. The sample shows around 1.9 million clones, about 93% of them seen only once. The sample comprised naive CD8+ T cells from PBMCs. Every receptor here comes from a young man in good health. Some clones in this sample may be carry-over from other donors' samples. Both conserved end residues are part of each CDR3. The D gene is left open where the match is weak. Clone sizes are given selectively: once, few, many, or a class where the clone is expanded.

V	J	size	D	CDR3	DNA
TRBV5-1	TRBJ2-7	NA	TRBD2	CASSVREGAYEQYF	TGCGCCAGCAGTGTGCGGGAGGGAGCCTACGAGCAGTACTTC
TRBV10-3	TRBJ1-1	NA	NA	CAISEAPGAGAFF	TGTGCCATCAGTGAGGCACCGGGGGCTGGAGCTTTCTTT
TRBV28	TRBJ2-2	NA	NA	CASSFRPGRVDGELFF	TGTGCCAGCAGTTTTCGTCCCGGCAGGGTCGACGGGGAGCTGTTTTTT
TRBV29-1	TRBJ2-7	NA	NA	CSGEVVGEQYF	TGCAGCGGCGAAGTCGTAGGCGAGCAGTACTTC
TRBV11-3	TRBJ2-1	NA	NA	CASSLDRGFHNEQFF	TGTGCCAGCAGCTTAGATCGGGGCTTTCACAATGAGCAGTTCTTC
TRBV28	TRBJ2-1	NA	NA	CASSLWRLAPNNEQFF	TGTGCCAGCAGTTTATGGCGCCTAGCCCCAAACAATGAGCAGTTCTTC
TRBV9	TRBJ1-4	once	NA	CASSVIREKEKLFF	TGTGCCAGCAGCGTAATCAGGGAAAAAGAAAAACTGTTTTTT
TRBV19	TRBJ1-5	few	NA	CASSYRVYSNQPQHF	TGTGCCAGTAGTTACAGGGTGTATAGCAATCAGCCCCAGCATTTT
TRBV27	TRBJ2-7	NA	TRBD1	CASGGVGTGAYEQYF	TGTGCCAGCGGAGGGGTGGGGACAGGGGCCTACGAGCAGTACTTC
TRBV2	TRBJ1-1	NA	NA	CAREGDKGVTEAFF	TGTGCCAGAGAGGGGGACAAAGGGGTCACTGAAGCTTTCTTT
TRBV27	TRBJ1-4	NA	NA	CASSLDRLEKLFF	TGTGCCAGCAGTTTAGACAGGCTTGAAAAACTGTTTTTT
TRBV5-1	TRBJ2-7	NA	NA	CASSPLRSYEQYF	TGCGCCAGCAGCCCTCTACGCTCCTACGAGCAGTACTTC
TRBV19	TRBJ1-1	once	NA	CASKNTEAFF	TGTGCCAGTAAGAACACTGAAGCTTTCTTT
TRBV21-1	TRBJ2-2	NA	NA	CASSFTHNGTSGSNTGELFF	TGTGCCAGCAGCTTCACCCATAACGGGACTAGCGGGTCGAACACCGGGGAGCTGTTTTTT
TRBV10-2	TRBJ1-1	NA	NA	CASTSLDTYTEAFF	TGCGCCAGCACAAGTCTCGATACTTACACTGAAGCTTTCTTT
TRBV7-3	TRBJ1-2	NA	NA	CASSLTGTPGGYGYTF	TGTGCCAGCAGCTTAACCGGGACTCCCGGAGGCTATGGCTACACCTTC
TRBV4-1	TRBJ1-1	NA	TRBD1	CASSQKTGRMNTEAFF	TGCGCCAGCAGCCAGAAGACAGGGAGGATGAACACTGAAGCTTTCTTT
TRBV20-1	TRBJ1-2	NA	NA	CRGGFGYTF	TGCAGGGGGGGCTTTGGCTACACCTTC
TRBV2	TRBJ1-1	few	NA	CASIPDGGYTEAFF	TGTGCCAGCATCCCCGACGGTGGGTACACTGAAGCTTTCTTT
TRBV11-2	TRBJ1-1	NA	NA	CASSPLRSWAFF	TGTGCCAGCAGCCCATTACGGTCTTGGGCTTTCTTT
TRBV9	TRBJ2-7	NA	NA	CASSVGHGYEQYF	TGTGCCAGCAGCGTAGGGCACGGGTACGAGCAGTACTTC
TRBV11-2	TRBJ1-1	NA	NA	CASSLERGAPRETEAFF	TGTGCCAGCAGCTTAGAAAGGGGGGCTCCGAGAGAGACTGAAGCTTTCTTT
TRBV28	TRBJ2-1	once	TRBD2	CASSLIGTSAYNEQFF	TGTGCCAGCAGTTTGATAGGGACTAGCGCGTACAATGAGCAGTTCTTC
TRBV5-8	TRBJ2-7	NA	NA	CASRVAAYEQYF	TGTGCCAGCAGGGTGGCGGCCTACGAGCAGTACTTC
TRBV14	TRBJ2-7	once	NA	CASSQEEGSAYEQYF	TGTGCCAGCAGCCAAGAGGAGGGGTCCGCCTACGAGCAGTACTTC
TRBV27	TRBJ1-2	NA	NA	CASSLSYTGGGEDGYTF	TGTGCCAGCAGTTTATCATATACGGGGGGAGGGGAAGATGGCTACACCTTC
TRBV9	TRBJ2-7	NA	TRBD1	CASSVSGGQGVYEQYF	TGTGCCAGCAGCGTATCTGGTGGGCAGGGGGTCTACGAGCAGTACTTC
TRBV30	TRBJ2-7	NA	NA	CAWSVNGRYEQYF	TGTGCCTGGAGTGTAAACGGCCGCTACGAGCAGTACTTC
TRBV7-2	TRBJ1-1	NA	TRBD1	CASSWTGATEAFF	TGTGCCAGCAGCTGGACAGGGGCCACTGAAGCTTTCTTT
TRBV5-1	TRBJ1-4	NA	TRBD1	CASSFWTGGAATNEKLFF	TGCGCCAGCAGCTTCTGGACAGGGGGGGCAGCAACTAATGAAAAACTGTTTTTT
TRBV9	TRBJ1-4	NA	NA	CASSLQATNEKLFF	TGTGCCAGCAGCCTACAGGCAACTAATGAAAAACTGTTTTTT
TRBV9	TRBJ1-2	NA	NA	CASRDPGTGANYGYTF	TGTGCCAGCAGGGATCCCGGGACCGGAGCTAACTATGGCTACACCTTC
TRBV11-1	TRBJ2-5	NA	NA	CASSSEAKYQETQYF	TGTGCCAGCAGCTCGGAAGCCAAGTACCAAGAGACCCAGTACTTC
TRBV5-8	TRBJ2-5	NA	NA	CASSHRVPGLETQYF	TGTGCCAGCAGCCACCGGGTCCCCGGATTGGAGACCCAGTACTTC
TRBV28	TRBJ2-1	NA	TRBD2	CASTERGAREASYNEQFF	TGTGCCAGCACCGAGAGGGGGGCGCGGGAGGCATCCTACAATGAGCAGTTCTTC
TRBV9	TRBJ2-5	NA	NA	CASSVEGRAGMQETQYF	TGTGCCAGCAGCGTAGAAGGTCGGGCAGGGATGCAAGAGACCCAGTACTTC
TRBV7-2	TRBJ1-5	once	NA	CASSFLGGAGQPQHF	TGTGCCAGCAGCTTCCTAGGGGGGGCCGGTCAGCCCCAGCATTTT
TRBV29-1	TRBJ2-5	NA	NA	CSVRPWVEETQYF	TGCAGCGTTCGTCCATGGGTAGAAGAGACCCAGTACTTC
TRBV7-6	TRBJ2-1	NA	NA	CASSLERRGVNEQFF	TGTGCCAGCAGCTTAGAGCGTCGGGGAGTTAATGAGCAGTTCTTC
TRBV7-9	TRBJ2-7	NA	NA	CASSSGPGLEQYF	TGTGCCAGCAGCTCGGGACCCGGGCTCGAGCAGTACTTC
TRBV4-3	TRBJ2-3	NA	NA	CASSQESAGGQDTQYF	TGCGCCAGCAGCCAAGAGTCGGCAGGAGGGCAAGATACGCAGTATTTT
TRBV30	TRBJ2-5	NA	NA	CAWSVFERTETQYF	TGTGCCTGGAGTGTGTTCGAGCGCACGGAGACCCAGTACTTC
TRBV28	TRBJ2-1	NA	TRBD2	CASNLPYLAGDRGNEQFF	TGTGCCAGCAACCTCCCGTATCTAGCGGGAGATCGCGGCAATGAGCAGTTCTTC
TRBV4-1	TRBJ2-1	NA	NA	CASSQVSEQFF	TGCGCCAGCAGCCAAGTTAGTGAGCAGTTCTTC
TRBV13	TRBJ1-4	once	NA	CASSLRTTGEKLFF	TGTGCCAGCAGCCTCCGCACTACAGGCGAAAAACTGTTTTTT
TRBV28	TRBJ2-7	NA	TRBD2	CASSFVRAWEREGLYEQYF	TGTGCCAGCAGTTTCGTCCGGGCCTGGGAGAGGGAGGGCCTCTACGAGCAGTACTTC
TRBV5-4	TRBJ2-1	NA	NA	CASSVSGLGQGGYNEQFF	TGTGCCAGCAGCGTCTCCGGCTTAGGGCAAGGAGGCTACAATGAGCAGTTCTTC
TRBV27	TRBJ2-7	NA	NA	CASSLLWGIGSYEQYF	TGTGCCAGCAGTTTATTATGGGGGATTGGCTCCTACGAGCAGTACTTC
TRBV6-5	TRBJ2-5	NA	NA	CASSYSLPQETQYF	TGTGCCAGCAGTTACTCGTTGCCTCAAGAGACCCAGTACTTC